One sample yielded the 2 T cell receptor beta chains listed below, sequenced in a study of T cell repertoires in cytomegalovirus infection. TCRdb ran MiXCR on the reads and lists one entry per CDR3 protein. This table has roughly 920,000 distinct CDR3 sequences, around 31% appearing once. The antigens these receptors bind are not known. Sample: cultured CD8+ T cells from PBMCs, taken from culture after CMV antigen stimulation. The origin of the receptors is a human donor in good health (CMV status not recorded). Some clones in this sample may be carry-over from other donors' samples.

This clonotype turned up a few times. V gene TRBV7-8 combines with J gene TRBJ2-7; TRBD1 is a possible D gene (6 bases). This CDR3 has 13 amino acids. Looked up from germline, CDR1 is SGHVS and CDR2 is FQNEAQ. CDR3 in amino acids: CASSPPGQIEQCV. CDR3 nucleotides: TGTGCCAGCAGCCCACCCGGACAGATCGAGCAGTGCGTC.

A word on this clonotype: A read error may account for a junction end that differs from germline. The chain joins TRBV7-6 to TRBJ1-1; 7 bases line up with TRBD1. Germline V gives CDR1 SGHVS, CDR2 FNYEAQ. This CDR3 comprises 16 residues. The CDR3 DNA reads as TGTGCCAGCAACGCCCCAGGGGGTAGTTTTAGCACTAAAGCTTTCTTT. This translates into CASNAPGGSFSTKAFF.